This TCR beta chain appears in the sequencing data of a study of radiotherapy plus CTLA-4 blockade in lung cancer. Whole-study context: Patients showed objective responses in approximately 17% of cases and disease control in roughly 31%.

Each patient with chemo-refractory metastatic non-small-cell lung cancer was treated with focal radiation plus CTLA-4 blockade using ipilimumab. The CDR3 covers 14 residues. Per germline, CDR1 SQVTM and CDR2 ANQGSEA. Remarks on this clone: Its antigen remains unidentified. The junction differs from germline at one of its ends, possibly a read error.

Profiling relied on immunoSEQ multiplex PCR, and the TCRdb table lists in-frame clones only, not all of them. This sample has about 40,000 clones; 79% occur once, and the top ten carry 20% to 30%. Study findings and constraints: TCR clones from tumors expanded in blood after radiotherapy plus ipilimumab. Early blood T cell clone dynamics reportedly forecast response best, with interferon-beta.

Specimen: peripheral blood, collected from a patient treated with radiotherapy plus ipilimumab. This chain links TRBV29-1 with TRBJ1-1; 7 bases align to TRBD1. This clonotype was obtained from a human donor with non-small cell lung cancer that progressed on radiotherapy plus ipilimumab. The CDR3 nucleotides are TGCAGCGCTCAACAGGGGCCCGAGAACATTGAAGCTTTCTTT. Translated: CSAQQGPENIEAFF.